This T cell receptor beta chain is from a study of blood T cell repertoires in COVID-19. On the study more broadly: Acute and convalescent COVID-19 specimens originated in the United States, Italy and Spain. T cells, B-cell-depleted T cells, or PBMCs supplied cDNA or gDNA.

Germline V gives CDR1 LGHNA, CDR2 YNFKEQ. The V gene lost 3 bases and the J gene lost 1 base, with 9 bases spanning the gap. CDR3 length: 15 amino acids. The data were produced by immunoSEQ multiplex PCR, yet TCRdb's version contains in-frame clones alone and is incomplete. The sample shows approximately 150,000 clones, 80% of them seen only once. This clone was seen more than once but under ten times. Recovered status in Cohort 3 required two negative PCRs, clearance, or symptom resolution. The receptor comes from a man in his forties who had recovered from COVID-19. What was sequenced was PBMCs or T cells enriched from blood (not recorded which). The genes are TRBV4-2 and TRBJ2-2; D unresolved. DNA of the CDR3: TGTGCCAGCAGCCAGGCCTCGTGGAACACCGGGGAGCTGTTTTTT. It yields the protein CASSQASWNTGELFF.